A selection of T cell receptor beta chains follows, all from one sample in a study of regulatory T cells in long-lasting Graves disease. TCRdb reanalysed the multiplex PCR reads using MiXCR and keeps one entry per CDR3 protein. The repertoire holds some 250,000 distinct CDR3 sequences, with 15% to 20% as singletons. This sample comprised peripheral blood mononuclear cells (PBMCs), obtained at new diagnosis, from a patient treated with antithyroid drugs. The receptor set was obtained from a female donor with Graves disease. Each CDR3 is given with its conserved first and last residue. The order of the fields is V gene, J gene, clone size, CDR3 length, D gene, CDR3 DNA, CDR3 protein. D genes are given only for firm matches. Clone size is stated in some rows and not others, as once, few, many or a class when expanded.

v_call: TRBV4-1
j_call: TRBJ2-7
clone_size: NA
cdr3_length: 15
d_call: TRBD2
cdr3_nt: TGCGCCAGCAGCCAAGTGGGGACTAGGGCCGACGAGCAGTACTTC
cdr3_aa: CASSQVGTRADEQYF

v_call: TRBV4-1
j_call: TRBJ1-5
clone_size: few
cdr3_length: 14
d_call: NA
cdr3_nt: TGCGCCAGCAGACGGACCCTTAGCAATCAGCCCCAGCATTTT
cdr3_aa: CASRRTLSNQPQHF

v_call: TRBV5-1
j_call: TRBJ2-1
clone_size: many
cdr3_length: 11
d_call: NA
cdr3_nt: TGCGCCAGCAGCTTAGGACTGTTCCAGTTCTTC
cdr3_aa: CASSLGLFQFF

v_call: TRBV3-1
j_call: TRBJ2-1
clone_size: many
cdr3_length: 13
d_call: NA
cdr3_nt: TGTGCCAGCAGTCCTAGCACGGGCGATGAGCAGTTCTTC
cdr3_aa: CASSPSTGDEQFF

v_call: TRBV7-2
j_call: TRBJ1-1
clone_size: few
cdr3_length: 13
d_call: NA
cdr3_nt: TGTGCCAGCAGCTTAGTCTCGCGGAGGGGCAGGAATTTT
cdr3_aa: CASSLVSRRGRNF

v_call: TRBV11-2
j_call: TRBJ2-6
clone_size: many
cdr3_length: 17
d_call: NA
cdr3_nt: TGTGCCAGCAGCGTCCGCCGTCCAGGGGCTGGGGCCAACGTCCTGACTTTC
cdr3_aa: CASSVRRPGAGANVLTF

v_call: TRBV7-9
j_call: TRBJ2-7
clone_size: few
cdr3_length: 17
d_call: TRBD2
cdr3_nt: TGTGCCAGCAGCGGAATACTAGCGGGAGGGCCCTGGGGCGAGCAGTACTTC
cdr3_aa: CASSGILAGGPWGEQYF

v_call: TRBV10-3
j_call: TRBJ1-5
clone_size: many
cdr3_length: 12
d_call: NA
cdr3_nt: TGTGCCATCAGTGCCAGGGATCAGCCCCAGCATTTT
cdr3_aa: CAISARDQPQHF

v_call: TRBV30
j_call: TRBJ2-3
clone_size: few
cdr3_length: 16
d_call: TRBD2
cdr3_nt: TGTGCCTGGAGCCACGGACTAGCTGAAAGCACAGATACGCAGTATTTT
cdr3_aa: CAWSHGLAESTDTQYF

v_call: TRBV5-4
j_call: TRBJ2-5
clone_size: NA
cdr3_length: 14
d_call: TRBD1
cdr3_nt: TGTGCCAGCAGCTCTCCGGGACAGCAAGAGACCCAGTACTTC
cdr3_aa: CASSSPGQQETQYF

v_call: TRBV6-1
j_call: TRBJ2-5
clone_size: few
cdr3_length: 13
d_call: NA
cdr3_nt: TGTGCCAGCAGGAAGGGGGGGAGGGAGACCCAGTACTTC
cdr3_aa: CASRKGGRETQYF

v_call: TRBV7-2
j_call: TRBJ1-2
clone_size: many
cdr3_length: 14
d_call: NA
cdr3_nt: TGTGCCAGCAGCTTTGCCAGGGGTAACTATGGCTACACCTTC
cdr3_aa: CASSFARGNYGYTF

v_call: TRBV7-2
j_call: TRBJ2-7
clone_size: many
cdr3_length: 13
d_call: NA
cdr3_nt: TGTGCCAGCAGCTTAGCTCCGAGGGACGAGCAGTACTTC
cdr3_aa: CASSLAPRDEQYF

v_call: TRBV20-1
j_call: TRBJ1-1
clone_size: NA
cdr3_length: 12
d_call: NA
cdr3_nt: TGCAGTGCTAGATCCGGGGGCGCTGAAGCTTTCTTT
cdr3_aa: CSARSGGAEAFF

v_call: TRBV10-2
j_call: TRBJ2-7
clone_size: many
cdr3_length: 15
d_call: TRBD2
cdr3_nt: TGCGCCAGTAAGTTAGACCCGGGACTAGCGGTCGAGCAGTACTTC
cdr3_aa: CASKLDPGLAVEQYF

v_call: TRBV24-1
j_call: TRBJ1-2
clone_size: many
cdr3_length: 20
d_call: NA
cdr3_nt: TGTGCCACCAGTGTCAATACACGGAACTATATCCGCGTTGGGTTCTATGGCTACACCTTC
cdr3_aa: CATSVNTRNYIRVGFYGYTF

v_call: TRBV6-2/TRBV6-3
j_call: TRBJ2-3
clone_size: few
cdr3_length: 15
d_call: TRBD2
cdr3_nt: TGTGCCAGCAGTTCTACCGGGACTAGGTCCGATACGCAGTATTTT
cdr3_aa: CASSSTGTRSDTQYF

v_call: TRBV3-1
j_call: TRBJ2-5
clone_size: NA
cdr3_length: 15
d_call: TRBD1
cdr3_nt: TGTGCCAGCAGGGGCCGGACAGGGGGTGGAGAGACCCAGTACTTC
cdr3_aa: CASRGRTGGGETQYF

v_call: TRBV4-2
j_call: TRBJ2-7
clone_size: many
cdr3_length: 14
d_call: NA
cdr3_nt: TGTGCCAGCAGCCAAGAGGTTACCGACTACGAGCAGTACTTC
cdr3_aa: CASSQEVTDYEQYF

v_call: TRBV2
j_call: TRBJ1-2
clone_size: many
cdr3_length: 8
d_call: NA
cdr3_nt: TGTGCCAGCAGGGGCTACACCTTC
cdr3_aa: CASRGYTF

v_call: TRBV7-2
j_call: TRBJ2-3
clone_size: many
cdr3_length: 15
d_call: NA
cdr3_nt: TGTGCCAGCACCACCACCGCACAGCCCACAGATACGCAGTATTTT
cdr3_aa: CASTTTAQPTDTQYF

v_call: TRBV7-2
j_call: TRBJ2-2
clone_size: many
cdr3_length: 13
d_call: NA
cdr3_nt: TGTGCCAGCGCGACGCGCGGCACCGGGGAGCTGTTTTTT
cdr3_aa: CASATRGTGELFF

v_call: TRBV7-8
j_call: TRBJ2-6
clone_size: many
cdr3_length: 16
d_call: NA
cdr3_nt: TGTGCCAGCAGCTTAGAGCAGGGGCGAGGGGCCAACGTCCTGACTTTC
cdr3_aa: CASSLEQGRGANVLTF

v_call: TRBV28
j_call: TRBJ2-5
clone_size: many
cdr3_length: 16
d_call: NA
cdr3_nt: TGTGCCACCTCCCTAATTGGGGGTTTAGGGAAAGAGACCCAGTACTTC
cdr3_aa: CATSLIGGLGKETQYF

v_call: TRBV11-2
j_call: TRBJ1-6
clone_size: many
cdr3_length: 15
d_call: NA
cdr3_nt: TGTGCCAGCAAACAGACAGCACCCCTTAATTCACCCCTCCACTTT
cdr3_aa: CASKQTAPLNSPLHF

v_call: TRBV30
j_call: TRBJ1-6
clone_size: many
cdr3_length: 14
d_call: NA
cdr3_nt: TGTGCCTGGACCCGGGGGGGGAACCATTCACCCCTCCACTTT
cdr3_aa: CAWTRGGNHSPLHF

v_call: TRBV7-2
j_call: TRBJ1-5
clone_size: many
cdr3_length: 16
d_call: NA
cdr3_nt: TGTGCCAGCAGCCTTGGACGGGGCCCTAGCAGTCAGCCCCAGCATTTT
cdr3_aa: CASSLGRGPSSQPQHF

v_call: TRBV20-1
j_call: TRBJ1-6
clone_size: many
cdr3_length: 14
d_call: NA
cdr3_nt: TGCAGTGCTCATCTGGGGGGTTCAAATTCACCCCTCCACTTT
cdr3_aa: CSAHLGGSNSPLHF

v_call: TRBV7-3
j_call: TRBJ2-3
clone_size: many
cdr3_length: 14
d_call: TRBD2
cdr3_nt: TGTGCCAGCAGCCGGACTAGCGGGAGTGATACGCAGTATTTT
cdr3_aa: CASSRTSGSDTQYF

v_call: TRBV6-5
j_call: TRBJ1-1
clone_size: few
cdr3_length: 14
d_call: TRBD1
cdr3_nt: TGTGCCAGCAGTTACTCGAGGACAGGGCGTTCGGCTTTCTTT
cdr3_aa: CASSYSRTGRSAFF

v_call: TRBV20-1
j_call: TRBJ1-1
clone_size: NA
cdr3_length: 13
d_call: NA
cdr3_nt: TGCAGTGCTAGAAGGGCCTCCAGAACTGAAGCTTTCTTT
cdr3_aa: CSARRASRTEAFF

v_call: TRBV7-2
j_call: TRBJ2-4
clone_size: NA
cdr3_length: 14
d_call: NA
cdr3_nt: TGTGCCAGCAGTCAAGACTGGGTGGAAAACATTCAGTACTTC
cdr3_aa: CASSQDWVENIQYF

v_call: TRBV6-5
j_call: TRBJ1-2
clone_size: many
cdr3_length: 13
d_call: NA
cdr3_nt: TGTGCCAGCAGTTACGGGATTAACTATGGCTACACCTTC
cdr3_aa: CASSYGINYGYTF

v_call: TRBV11-2
j_call: TRBJ2-1
clone_size: many
cdr3_length: 18
d_call: NA
cdr3_nt: TGTGCCAGCAGCTTAGGTAGAGGTGGGAGGCCCTCCTACAATGAGCAGTTCTTC
cdr3_aa: CASSLGRGGRPSYNEQFF

v_call: TRBV3-1
j_call: TRBJ2-5
clone_size: NA
cdr3_length: 13
d_call: NA
cdr3_nt: TGTGCCAGCAGCCAAGGACGGCGGGAGACCCAGTACTTC
cdr3_aa: CASSQGRRETQYF

v_call: TRBV6-2/TRBV6-3
j_call: TRBJ2-1
clone_size: NA
cdr3_length: 18
d_call: TRBD2
cdr3_nt: TGTGCCAGCAGTTCGCAATGGACTAGCGGGGTCCGGTACAATGAGCAGTTCTTC
cdr3_aa: CASSSQWTSGVRYNEQFF

v_call: TRBV7-8
j_call: TRBJ2-1
clone_size: many
cdr3_length: 14
d_call: NA
cdr3_nt: TGTGCCAGCAGCTTAATCGGATCCCGGGGTGAGCAGTTCTTC
cdr3_aa: CASSLIGSRGEQFF

v_call: TRBV7-8
j_call: TRBJ1-6
clone_size: NA
cdr3_length: 14
d_call: NA
cdr3_nt: TGTGCCAGCAGCTTAGACCACCGGGGGTCACCCCTCCACTTT
cdr3_aa: CASSLDHRGSPLHF

v_call: TRBV5-1
j_call: TRBJ2-1
clone_size: few
cdr3_length: 15
d_call: TRBD2
cdr3_nt: TGCGCCAGCAGCTTGGGGTTGCGGGAGTACAATGAGCAGTTCTTC
cdr3_aa: CASSLGLREYNEQFF

v_call: TRBV7-2
j_call: TRBJ2-7
clone_size: many
cdr3_length: 12
d_call: NA
cdr3_nt: TGTGCCAGCAGCCCCCACGCGGGCGAGCAGTACTTC
cdr3_aa: CASSPHAGEQYF

v_call: TRBV4-1
j_call: TRBJ2-7
clone_size: many
cdr3_length: 17
d_call: TRBD2
cdr3_nt: TGCGCCAGCAGCCAAGAGAGGGGGACTAGCGGGGCCTACGAGCAGTACTTC
cdr3_aa: CASSQERGTSGAYEQYF